This T cell receptor (beta chain) is drawn from a study of cytomegalovirus exposure and HLA in healthy donors (dated by TCRdb to 2017 to 2019). As for the study more broadly: An earlier analysis of roughly 570 of the donors reported roughly 300 Gb of sequence data and about 120 million unique TCR beta sequences obtained from 180 million or so T cells. The study was designed to test whether signatures of past pathogen exposure could be identified by cataloging public T cell receptors. Using immunosequencing, the study profiled T cell repertoires from around 670 subjects and related those repertoires to cytomegalovirus serostatus. Donor age, sex, ethnicity and CMV serostatus were compiled together with the repertoire data. To predict cytomegalovirus infection status, the study brought together high-throughput TCR immunosequencing, statistical association of individual TCRs with disease status, and machine learning. Along with the 666-subject first cohort, a separate validation cohort of around 110 different subjects was used. A later genetic analysis took genome-wide SNP genotypes for about three fifths of the roughly 670 donors and used that subset as a discovery cohort. To study patterns of TCR occurrence, a later analysis re-analyzed previously published TCR beta repertoires from just over 650 donors and added high-resolution HLA genotyping. Class I and class II HLA loci were covered by the typing at four-digit resolution. Rather than using new phenotypic data, the later analysis identified candidate immune exposures from TCR beta sequences and from how often those sequences occurred across donors. Because of strong linkage in the cohort, roughly five DR-DQ haplotypes were treated as single units for association and clustering. Every repertoire in the discovery cohort had been generated on one and the same sequencing platform. In an earlier analysis of 587 of the donors, high-throughput TCR beta sequencing was used to judge whether each TCR beta V gene segment behaved as functional or pseudogenic. The number of donors typed differed by locus, with 629-630 for A, B, C, DRB1 and DQB1, approximately 500 for DQA1, approximately 570 for DPA1, and under 490 for DPB1. Among the approximately 400 genotyped donors, approximately 76% belonged to the genetic ancestry cluster associated with self-reported Caucasian donors. On average, about 240,000 unique TCR beta nucleotide sequences were sequenced per donor among some 420 genotyped donors of the cohort, with 15% to 20% of those sequences being non-productive. An early release that covered about 600 HLA-typed donors contained 300 to 350 gigabases of sequencing data and 80 million or so unique TCR sequences.

As for this clone: This clone's antigen is unknown. Qualities for individual bases were not recorded, and no much larger clone is one base off.

The cohort comprised approximately 700 healthy bone marrow donors. At the time of sampling, all cohort members were nominally healthy, though unrecorded immune exposures were likely present. The donor was CMV seropositive and was included in the group of 290 or so seropositive cohort members. Every donor gave a peripheral blood sample, and the peripheral blood mononuclear cells from that sample were used for TCR beta sequencing. The Qiagen DNeasy Blood Extraction Kit was used to extract genomic DNA from the blood cell samples. Broader findings and caveats from the paper: A further reported finding was that TCR beta sequences accurately predicted the HLA-A and HLA-B alleles for most subjects in the first cohort. In a later analysis, HLA-associated TCR beta chains showed more clonal expansion and lower generation probabilities than non-associated chains that were equally common. In vitro tests confirmed that a few of the cytomegalovirus-associated TCR beta chains recognize cytomegalovirus antigens. Linkage disequilibrium might explain the correlated functional status among segregating V segments, but an unknown experimental factor could not be excluded. The classifier was reported to diagnose cytomegalovirus status with high specificity and sensitivity in both the original cohort and the validation cohort. The cohort was sequenced for TCR beta chains only, and without alpha or paired-chain data the features that could be detected were limited. At a false discovery rate of 0.05, a later analysis linked about 17,000 TCR beta sequences to specific HLA alleles. The study gave a list of some 150 TCR beta chains associated with cytomegalovirus. A later genetic analysis reported fewer N-insertions in productive TCRs among donors in an Asian-associated ancestry cluster than the approximately 700-donor mean. In a later genetic analysis, a missense DCLRE1C variant was associated with V-gene and J-gene trimming of TCR beta chains, and the association was replicated in an independent cohort. Because counts were too low, roughly 16 rarely observed V segments, including chromosome 9 orphons, were left out of the earlier analysis of a few hundred of the donors. According to a later analysis, TCR association rates differed among HLA loci, with DRB1 alleles showing the most associated TCRs and HLA-C alleles showing the fewest. When HLA alleles, especially DR and DQ, strongly co-occurred, attributing TCR associations to individual alleles was difficult. In a later analysis, several top co-occurrence clusters were reported to appear linked to parvovirus B19, influenza, CMV and Epstein-Barr virus. Broadly in line with IMGT annotations, most TCR beta V segments showed up in productive rearrangements about 87% or about 30% of the time in an earlier analysis of around 550 of the donors. For the cohort, immune exposure information was limited to CMV serostatus. HLA typing was unavailable for some donors at each locus, so association tests used only the typed subset. Some IMGT-functional V segments, including TRBV6-2 and TRBV6-3, could not be distinguished by the 87-base-pair reads and were therefore excluded. In a later analysis, most CMV-associated TCR beta chains were found to appear HLA-restricted, with HLA associations seemingly driven largely by CMV exposure. Roughly uniform sequencing depth across donors was assumed in presence/absence analyses, although this assumption may not hold. According to the authors, the approach could potentially be generalized to other disease states and immunological phenotypes. Across donors, most TCR sequences were observed very rarely, whereas some public TCRs were present in many individuals. A cluster of highly shared sequence variants was judged likely to be a technical artifact of the sequencing pipeline.

For CDR1 and CDR2, the germline V gene (reference sequence) lists LNHDA and SQIVND. The CDR3 numbers 15 residues from cysteine through phenylalanine. The CDR3 DNA has 45 bases and is translated from base 1. Trimming removed 3 bases from V and 7 bases from J, leaving 16 bases between the germline ends. Receptor amplification or capture employed the immunoSEQ multiplex PCR assay. The multiplex PCR relied on a mix of 60 forward primers for TCR Vbeta segments and 13 reverse primers for TCR Jbeta segments. The CDR3 region of rearranged TCR beta genes was amplified from genomic DNA by a multiplex PCR assay. The amplified TCR beta libraries were sequenced on the Illumina HiSeq System as 87-base-pair reads. In the original analysis: A later analysis tallied tens of millions of unique TCR beta chains across the 610 or so repertoires, and approximately 11 million of those chains were shared by two or more donors. To remove PCR and sequencing errors, raw reads were error-corrected and collapsed into unique sequences using a nearest-neighbor algorithm that merged closely related sequences. V, D and J gene segments were assigned by aligning CDR3 sequences to IMGT reference sequences. For a sequence to be retained, a match of at least six nucleotides was required to both a V gene segment and a J gene segment. A rearrangement was called productive if the CDR3 had no stop codons and remained in frame with V and J, and every other rearrangement was called non-productive. CDR3 was defined according to IMGT convention as the region running from the second conserved V-encoded cysteine to the conserved J-encoded phenylalanine. The earlier analysis of about 590 of the donors excluded sequences that lacked an unambiguous match to a single V gene segment. In an earlier analysis of several hundred of the donors, a V segment was called functional when productive rearrangements were above 56.7%, and segregating when the standard deviation between donors exceeded 5%. A statistical classification framework was developed to diagnose cytomegalovirus status using the catalog of TCR beta chain sequences. V and J gene assignment, in a later analysis, came from comparing TCR nucleotide sequences with IMGT/GENE-DB human TR gene sequences. The TCRdist pipeline was used in a later analysis to assign CDR3 sequences and most-parsimonious VDJ recombination scenarios. A later analysis defined each TCR beta chain by its CDR3 amino acid sequence plus V-gene family, and excluded reads lacking a unique V-gene family. As a way to deal with suspected cross-contamination and a sequencing artifact, a later analysis dropped 592 nucleotide sequences that were highly shared and had low generation probability. In a later analysis, a clonal expansion index was calculated for each public chain from normalized within-repertoire ranks of inferred template counts. A later analysis computed generation probabilities with a VDJ recombination model fitted to out-of-frame rearrangements, and checked the results against IGoR. A later analysis scored TCR-TCR, TCR-HLA and TCR-CMV co-occurrence with hypergeometric tests, applying a repertoire-size bias correction to TCR pairs. To estimate false discovery rates, a later analysis permuted the HLA or CMV assignments 20 times. In a later analysis, co-occurring TCRs were grouped using DBSCAN, and TCRdist sequence similarity was added for clustering within HLA-allele-positive subsets. Repertoires with fewer than 30,000 or more than 120,000 public chains, plus five repertoires with anomalous nucleotide sharing, were excluded from co-occurrence clustering. The table was pulled from immuneACCESS by TCRdb, which kept in-frame rearrangements only. Such tables lose some clones; where checked, under half of the loss comes from unresolved V genes, and the rest has no known cause. D and trimming come from the DNA, and the V and J calls and clone size come from that table. The sample yields 200,000 to 250,000 clones; 82% were counted once. The ten largest clones take up over 5% of the sample.

The TCR originated in a woman in her thirties or forties in good health and CMV-seropositive. The chain is made from TRBV19 and TRBJ1-5, with the D gene call left open. Sequenced material: PBMCs. The bases read TGTGCCAGTAGTATCACTAGGAGGGTTGGGCAGCCCCAGCATTTT. It specifies CASSITRRVGQPQHF.